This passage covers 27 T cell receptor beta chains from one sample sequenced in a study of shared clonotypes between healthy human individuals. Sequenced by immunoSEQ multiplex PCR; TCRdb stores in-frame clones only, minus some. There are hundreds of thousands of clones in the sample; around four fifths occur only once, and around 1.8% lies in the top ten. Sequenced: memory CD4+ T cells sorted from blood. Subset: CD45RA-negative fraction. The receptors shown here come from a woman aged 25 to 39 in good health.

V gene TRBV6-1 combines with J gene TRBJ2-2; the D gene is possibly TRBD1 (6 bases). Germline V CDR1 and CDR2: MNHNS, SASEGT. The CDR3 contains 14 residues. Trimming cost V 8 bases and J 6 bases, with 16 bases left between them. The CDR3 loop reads CASRPGAAAGELFF. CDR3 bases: TGTGCCAGCCGCCCAGGGGCAGCAGCCGGGGAGCTGTTTTTT.

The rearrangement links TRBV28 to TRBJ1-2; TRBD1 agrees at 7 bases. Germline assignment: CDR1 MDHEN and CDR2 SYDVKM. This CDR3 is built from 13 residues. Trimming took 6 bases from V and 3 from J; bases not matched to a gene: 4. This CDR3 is CASRIGQDYGYTF. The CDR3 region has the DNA TGTGCCAGCAGAATCGGACAGGACTATGGCTACACCTTC.

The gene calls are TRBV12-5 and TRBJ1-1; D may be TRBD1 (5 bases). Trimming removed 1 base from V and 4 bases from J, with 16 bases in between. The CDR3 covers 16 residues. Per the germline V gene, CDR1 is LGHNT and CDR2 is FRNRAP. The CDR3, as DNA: TGTGCTAGTGGTTTGGGTACCCAGGGATACGGCACTGAAGCTTTCTTT. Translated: CASGLGTQGYGTEAFF.

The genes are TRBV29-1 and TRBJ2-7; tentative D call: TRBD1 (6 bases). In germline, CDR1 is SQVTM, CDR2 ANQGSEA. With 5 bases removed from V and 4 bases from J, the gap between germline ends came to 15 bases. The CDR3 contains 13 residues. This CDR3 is CSVSAGAGYEQYF. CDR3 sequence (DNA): TGCAGCGTTTCGGCAGGGGCGGGTTACGAGCAGTACTTC.

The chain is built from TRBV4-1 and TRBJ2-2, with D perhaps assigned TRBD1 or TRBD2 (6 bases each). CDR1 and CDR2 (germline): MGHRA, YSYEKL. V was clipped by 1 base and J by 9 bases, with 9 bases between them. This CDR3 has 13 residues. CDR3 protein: CASSQAGARELFF. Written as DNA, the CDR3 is TGCGCCAGCAGCCAAGCGGGGGCGCGGGAGCTGTTTTTT.

For the CDR3, the DNA is TGTGCCAGCAGCGCGACCGGGACTGATGGCTACACCTTC. It specifies CASSATGTDGYTF. The chain uses TRBV11-1 and TRBJ1-2; a weak D match, TRBD1 (5 bases). The germline V gene encodes CDR1 SGHAT and CDR2 FQDESV (reference sequence). This CDR3 has 13 amino acids. The V and J ends lost 5 bases and 6 bases respectively, with 13 bases between them.

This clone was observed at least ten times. CDR3 nucleotides: TGTGCCAGCTCGCACCCCGCGGGGCGGGCTGAAAAACTGTTTTTT. It encodes CASSHPAGRAEKLFF. The V gene is TRBV18, the J gene TRBJ1-4; possible D gene TRBD1, 5 bases. From germline, CDR1 is KGHSH and CDR2 LQKENI. The CDR3 spans 15 residues. The V and J ends lost 6 bases and 7 bases respectively, with 18 bases between them.

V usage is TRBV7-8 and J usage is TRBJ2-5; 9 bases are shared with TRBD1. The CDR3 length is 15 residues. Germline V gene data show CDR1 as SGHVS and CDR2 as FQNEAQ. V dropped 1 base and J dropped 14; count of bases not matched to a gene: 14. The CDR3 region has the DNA TGTGCCAGCAGCTTAGGAGGGGGGACAGGGCGTCGGTTTTACTTC. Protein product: CASSLGGGTGRRFYF.

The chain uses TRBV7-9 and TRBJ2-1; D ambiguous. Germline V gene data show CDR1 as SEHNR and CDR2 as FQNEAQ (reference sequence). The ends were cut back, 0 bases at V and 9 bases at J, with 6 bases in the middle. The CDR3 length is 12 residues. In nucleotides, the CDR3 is TGTGCCAGCAGCTTAGCGCCCGTTGAGCAGTTCTTC. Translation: CASSLAPVEQFF.

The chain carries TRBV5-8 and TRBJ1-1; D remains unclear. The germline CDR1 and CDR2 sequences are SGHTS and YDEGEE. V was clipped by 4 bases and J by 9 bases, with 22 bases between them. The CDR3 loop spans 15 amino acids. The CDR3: CASSPRRAYSLKAFF. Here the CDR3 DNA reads TGTGCCAGCAGCCCCCGAAGGGCCTATTCCCTCAAAGCTTTCTTT. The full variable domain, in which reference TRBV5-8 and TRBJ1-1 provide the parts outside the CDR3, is EAGVTQSPTHLIKTRGQQATLRCSPISGHTSVYWYQQALGLGLQFLLWYDEGEERNRGNFPPRFSGRQFPNYSSELNVNALELEDSALYLCASSPRRAYSLKAFFGQGTRLTVV.

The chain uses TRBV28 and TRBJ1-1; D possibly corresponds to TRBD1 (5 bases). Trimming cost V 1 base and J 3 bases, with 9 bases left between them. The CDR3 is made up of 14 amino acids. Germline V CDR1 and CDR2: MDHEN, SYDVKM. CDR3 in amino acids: CASSLLSGHTEAFF. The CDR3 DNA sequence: TGTGCCAGCAGTTTATTATCGGGACACACTGAAGCTTTCTTT.

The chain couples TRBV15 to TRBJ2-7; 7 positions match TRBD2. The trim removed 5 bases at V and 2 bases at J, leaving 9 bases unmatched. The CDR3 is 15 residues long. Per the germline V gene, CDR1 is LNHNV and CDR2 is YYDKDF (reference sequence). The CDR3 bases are TGTGCCACCAGCGCCGGGACTACGGCACCCTACGAGCAGTACTTC. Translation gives CATSAGTTAPYEQYF.

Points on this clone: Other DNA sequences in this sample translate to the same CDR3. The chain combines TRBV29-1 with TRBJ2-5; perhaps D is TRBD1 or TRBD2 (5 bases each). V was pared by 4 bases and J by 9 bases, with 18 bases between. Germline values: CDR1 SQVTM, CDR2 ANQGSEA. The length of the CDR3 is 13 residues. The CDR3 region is CSVVGTPSSAQYF. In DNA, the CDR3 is TGCAGCGTTGTAGGGACCCCTTCGTCCGCCCAGTACTTC.

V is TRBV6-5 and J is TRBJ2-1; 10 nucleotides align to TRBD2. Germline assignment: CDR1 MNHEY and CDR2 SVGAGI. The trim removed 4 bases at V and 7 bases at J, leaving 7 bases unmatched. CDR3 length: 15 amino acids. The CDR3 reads CASSSLVAGGNEQFF. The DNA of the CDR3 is TGTGCCAGCAGTTCCCTAGTAGCGGGAGGTAATGAGCAGTTCTTC.

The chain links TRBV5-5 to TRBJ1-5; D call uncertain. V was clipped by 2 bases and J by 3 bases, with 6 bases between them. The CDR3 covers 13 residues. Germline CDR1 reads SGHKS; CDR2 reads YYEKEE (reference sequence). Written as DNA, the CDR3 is TGTGCCAGCAGCTTACCCCCCAATCAGCCCCAGCATTTT. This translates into CASSLPPNQPQHF.

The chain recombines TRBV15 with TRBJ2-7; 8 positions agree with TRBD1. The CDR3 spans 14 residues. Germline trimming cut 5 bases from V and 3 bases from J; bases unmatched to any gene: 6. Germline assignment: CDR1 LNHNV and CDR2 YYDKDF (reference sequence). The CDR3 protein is CATSSGGEIYEQYF. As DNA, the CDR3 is TGTGCCACCAGCTCAGGGGGCGAAATCTACGAGCAGTACTTC.

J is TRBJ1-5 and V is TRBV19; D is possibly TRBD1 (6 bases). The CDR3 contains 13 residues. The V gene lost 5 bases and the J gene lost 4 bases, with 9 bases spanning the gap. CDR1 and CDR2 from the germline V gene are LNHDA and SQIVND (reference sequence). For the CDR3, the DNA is TGTGCCAGTAGTGGACAGTTTAATCAGCCCCAGCATTTT. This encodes CASSGQFNQPQHF.

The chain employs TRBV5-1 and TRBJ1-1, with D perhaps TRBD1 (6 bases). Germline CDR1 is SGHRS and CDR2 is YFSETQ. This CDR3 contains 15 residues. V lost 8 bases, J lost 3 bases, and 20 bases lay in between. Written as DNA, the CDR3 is TGCGCCAGTTACAGGGATCGCAGGCAGGACACTGAAGCTTTCTTT. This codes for CASYRDRRQDTEAFF.

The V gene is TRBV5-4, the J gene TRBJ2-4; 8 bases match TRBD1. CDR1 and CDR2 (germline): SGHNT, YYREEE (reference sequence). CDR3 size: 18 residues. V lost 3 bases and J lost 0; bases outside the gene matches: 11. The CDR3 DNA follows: TGTGCCAGCAGCTCGGGACAGGAGGGACTGCTAGCCAAAAACATTCAGTACTTC. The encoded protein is CASSSGQEGLLAKNIQYF. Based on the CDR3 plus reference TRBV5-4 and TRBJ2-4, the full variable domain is ETGVTQSPTHLIKTRGQQVTLRCSSQSGHNTVSWYQQALGQGPQFIFQYYREEENGRGNFPPRFSGLQFPNYSSELNVNALELDDSALYLCASSSGQEGLLAKNIQYFGAGTRLSVL.

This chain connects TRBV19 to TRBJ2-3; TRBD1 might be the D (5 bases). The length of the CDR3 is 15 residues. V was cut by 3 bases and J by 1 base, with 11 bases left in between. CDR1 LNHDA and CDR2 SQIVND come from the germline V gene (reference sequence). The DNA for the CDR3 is TGTGCCAGTAGTATCAAGGGGCCGGGCACAGATACGCAGTATTTT. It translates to CASSIKGPGTDTQYF. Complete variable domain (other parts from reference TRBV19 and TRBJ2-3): DGGITQSPKYLFRKEGQNVTLSCEQNLNHDAMYWYRQDPGQGLRLIYYSQIVNDFQKGDIAEGYSVSREKKESFPLTVTSAQKNPTAFYLCASSIKGPGTDTQYFGPGTRLTVL.

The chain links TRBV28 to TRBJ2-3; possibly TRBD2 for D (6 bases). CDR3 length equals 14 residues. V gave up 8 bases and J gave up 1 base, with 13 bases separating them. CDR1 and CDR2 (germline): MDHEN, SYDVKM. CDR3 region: CASLGSGRTDTQYF. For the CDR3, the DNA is TGTGCCAGCTTGGGTAGCGGACGCACAGATACGCAGTATTTT.

CDR3 DNA sequence: TGTGCCAGCCGCAGAAGTCTTACACCCCCCAATGAGCAGTTCTTC. Its protein is CASRRSLTPPNEQFF. The chain employs TRBV6-1 and TRBJ2-1; D gene uncertain. Trimming shortened V by 8 bases and J by 6 bases, and 20 bases separated the two germline ends. CDR3 length: 15 amino acids. CDR1 is MNHNS, CDR2 SASEGT, per germline.

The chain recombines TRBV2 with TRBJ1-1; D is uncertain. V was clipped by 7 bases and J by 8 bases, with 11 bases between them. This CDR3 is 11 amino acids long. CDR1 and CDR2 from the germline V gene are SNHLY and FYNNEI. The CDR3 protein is CASNQPAEAFF. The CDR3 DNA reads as TGTGCCAGCAATCAGCCAGCAGAAGCTTTCTTT.

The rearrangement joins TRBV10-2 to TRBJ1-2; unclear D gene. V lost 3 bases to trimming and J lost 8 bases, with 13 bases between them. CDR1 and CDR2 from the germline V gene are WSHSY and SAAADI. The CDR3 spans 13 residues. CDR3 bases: TGCGCCAGCAGTGAAGGGCAGGTCGAGGGCTACACCTTC. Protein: CASSEGQVEGYTF.

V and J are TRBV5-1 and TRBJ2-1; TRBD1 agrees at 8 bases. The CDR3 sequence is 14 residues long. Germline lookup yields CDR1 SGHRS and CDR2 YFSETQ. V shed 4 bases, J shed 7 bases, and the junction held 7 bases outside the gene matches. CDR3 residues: CASSGQGVPNEQFF. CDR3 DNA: TGCGCCAGCAGCGGACAGGGTGTCCCAAATGAGCAGTTCTTC.

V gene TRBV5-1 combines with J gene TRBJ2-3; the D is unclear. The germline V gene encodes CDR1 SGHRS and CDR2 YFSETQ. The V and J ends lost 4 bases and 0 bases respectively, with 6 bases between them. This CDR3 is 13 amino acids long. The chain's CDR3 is CASSDTSTDTQYF. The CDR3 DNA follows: TGCGCCAGCAGCGATACTAGCACAGATACGCAGTATTTT.

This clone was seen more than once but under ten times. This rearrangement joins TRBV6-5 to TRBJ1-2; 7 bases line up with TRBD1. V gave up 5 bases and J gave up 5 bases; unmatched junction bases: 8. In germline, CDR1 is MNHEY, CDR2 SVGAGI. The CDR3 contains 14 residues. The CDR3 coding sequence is TGTGCCAGCAGTGAAAAAGGACAGGAGTATGGCTACACCTTC. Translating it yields CASSEKGQEYGYTF.